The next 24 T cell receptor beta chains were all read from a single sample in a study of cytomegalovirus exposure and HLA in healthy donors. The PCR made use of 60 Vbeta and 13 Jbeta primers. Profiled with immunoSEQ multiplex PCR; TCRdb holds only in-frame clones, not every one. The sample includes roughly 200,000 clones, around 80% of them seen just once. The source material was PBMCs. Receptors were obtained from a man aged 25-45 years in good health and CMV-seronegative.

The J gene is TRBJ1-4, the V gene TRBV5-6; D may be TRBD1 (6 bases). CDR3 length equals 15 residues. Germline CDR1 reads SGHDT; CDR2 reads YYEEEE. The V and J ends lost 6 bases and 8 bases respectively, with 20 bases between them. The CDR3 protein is CASNMAYQGTEKLFF. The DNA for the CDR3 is TGTGCCAGCAACATGGCGTACCAGGGGACCGAAAAACTGTTTTTT.

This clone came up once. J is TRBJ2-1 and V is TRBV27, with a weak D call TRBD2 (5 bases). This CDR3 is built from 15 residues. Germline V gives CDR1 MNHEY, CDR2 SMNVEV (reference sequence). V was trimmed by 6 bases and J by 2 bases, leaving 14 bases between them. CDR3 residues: CASSRASNAYNEQFF. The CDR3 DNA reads TGTGCCAGCAGCCGGGCTAGCAACGCCTACAATGAGCAGTTCTTC.

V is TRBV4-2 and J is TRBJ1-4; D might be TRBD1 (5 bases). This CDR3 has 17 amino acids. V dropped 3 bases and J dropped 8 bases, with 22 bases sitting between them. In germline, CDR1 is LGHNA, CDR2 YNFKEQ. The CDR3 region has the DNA TGTGCCAGCAGCCAGACGGAACGCGGCAGGGTAGGCGAAAAACTGTTTTTT. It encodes CASSQTERGRVGEKLFF.

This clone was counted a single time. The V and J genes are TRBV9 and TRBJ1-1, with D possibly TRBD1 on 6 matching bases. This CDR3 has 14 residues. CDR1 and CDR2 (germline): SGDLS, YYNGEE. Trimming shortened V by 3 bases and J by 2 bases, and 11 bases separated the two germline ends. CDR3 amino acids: CASSAAGDNTEAFF. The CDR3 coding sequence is TGTGCCAGCAGCGCCGCAGGGGATAACACTGAAGCTTTCTTT.

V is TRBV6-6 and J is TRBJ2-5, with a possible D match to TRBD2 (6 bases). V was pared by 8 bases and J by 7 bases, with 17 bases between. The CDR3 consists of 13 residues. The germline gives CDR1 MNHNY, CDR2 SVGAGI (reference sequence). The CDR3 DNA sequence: TGTGCCAGCGGATTGAAGGAGGGCGGGACCCAGTACTTC. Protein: CASGLKEGGTQYF.

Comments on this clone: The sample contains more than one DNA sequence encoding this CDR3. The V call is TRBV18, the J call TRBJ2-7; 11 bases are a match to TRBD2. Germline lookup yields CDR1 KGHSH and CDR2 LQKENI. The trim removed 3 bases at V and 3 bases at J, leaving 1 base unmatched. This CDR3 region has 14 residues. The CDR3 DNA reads TGTGCCAGCTCACCGGGGACTAGCGGCTACGAGCAGTACTTC. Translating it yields CASSPGTSGYEQYF.

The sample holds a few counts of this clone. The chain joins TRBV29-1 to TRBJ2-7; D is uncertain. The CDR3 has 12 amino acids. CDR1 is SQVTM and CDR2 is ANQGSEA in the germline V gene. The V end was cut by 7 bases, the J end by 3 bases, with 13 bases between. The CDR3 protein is CSASQDHYEQYF. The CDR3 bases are TGCAGCGCCAGCCAGGATCACTACGAGCAGTACTTC.

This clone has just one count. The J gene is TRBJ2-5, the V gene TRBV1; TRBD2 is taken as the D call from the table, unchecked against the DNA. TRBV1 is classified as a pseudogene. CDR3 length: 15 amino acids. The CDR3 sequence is CTSIFLAGVGETQYF. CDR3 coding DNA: TGCACCAGCATCTTTTTAGCGGGCGTGGGAGAGACCCAGTACTTC.

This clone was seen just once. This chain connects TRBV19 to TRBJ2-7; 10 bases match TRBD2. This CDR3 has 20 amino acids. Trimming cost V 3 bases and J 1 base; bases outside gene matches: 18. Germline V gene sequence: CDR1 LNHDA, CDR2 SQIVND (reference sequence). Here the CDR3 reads CASSISRLAGLRVKSYEQYF. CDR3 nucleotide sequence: TGTGCCAGTAGTATCTCCCGACTAGCGGGCCTACGGGTTAAGTCCTACGAGCAGTACTTC. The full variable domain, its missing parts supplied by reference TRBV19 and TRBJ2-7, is DGGITQSPKYLFRKEGQNVTLSCEQNLNHDAMYWYRQDPGQGLRLIYYSQIVNDFQKGDIAEGYSVSREKKESFPLTVTSAQKNPTAFYLCASSISRLAGLRVKSYEQYFGPGTRLTVT.

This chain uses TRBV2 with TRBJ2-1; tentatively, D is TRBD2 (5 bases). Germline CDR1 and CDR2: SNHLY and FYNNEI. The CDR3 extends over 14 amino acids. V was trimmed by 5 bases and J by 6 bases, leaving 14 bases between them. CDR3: CASSLQRSPNEQFF. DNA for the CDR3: TGTGCCAGCAGTTTGCAGCGGAGTCCCAATGAGCAGTTCTTC. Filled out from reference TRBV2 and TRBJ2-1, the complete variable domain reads EPEVTQTPSHQVTQMGQEVILRCVPISNHLYFYWYRQILGQKVEFLVSFYNNEISEKSEIFDDQFSVERPDGSNFTLKIRSTKLEDSAMYFCASSLQRSPNEQFFGPGTRLTVL.

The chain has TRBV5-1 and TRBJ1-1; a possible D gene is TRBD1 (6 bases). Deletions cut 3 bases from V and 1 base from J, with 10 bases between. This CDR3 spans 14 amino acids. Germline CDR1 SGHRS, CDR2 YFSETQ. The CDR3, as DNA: TGCGCCAGCAGCTCGTTGGACAGGAACACTGAAGCTTTCTTT. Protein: CASSSLDRNTEAFF.

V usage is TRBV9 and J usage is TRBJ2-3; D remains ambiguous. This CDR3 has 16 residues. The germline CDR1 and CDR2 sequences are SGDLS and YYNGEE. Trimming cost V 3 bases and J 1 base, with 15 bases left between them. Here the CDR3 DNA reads TGTGCCAGCAGCGGAGAGAGTATCGTTCGCACAGATACGCAGTATTTT. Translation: CASSGESIVRTDTQYF. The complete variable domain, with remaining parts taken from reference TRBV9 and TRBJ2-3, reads DSGVTQTPKHLITATGQRVTLRCSPRSGDLSVYWYQQSLDQGLQFLIQYYNGEERAKGNILERFSAQQFPDLHSELNLSSLELGDSALYFCASSGESIVRTDTQYFGPGTRLTVL.

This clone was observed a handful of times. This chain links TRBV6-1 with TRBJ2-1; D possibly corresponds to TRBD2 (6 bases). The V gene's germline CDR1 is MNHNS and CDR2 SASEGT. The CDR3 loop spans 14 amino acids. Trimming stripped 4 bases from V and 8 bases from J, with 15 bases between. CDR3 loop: CASSVETRSDEQFF. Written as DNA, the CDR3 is TGTGCCAGCAGTGTTGAGACTAGAAGCGATGAGCAGTTCTTC.

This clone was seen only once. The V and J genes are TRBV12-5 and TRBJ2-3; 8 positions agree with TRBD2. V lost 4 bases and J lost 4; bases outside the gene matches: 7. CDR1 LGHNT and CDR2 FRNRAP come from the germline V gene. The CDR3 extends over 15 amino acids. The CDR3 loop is CASGYAGGKADTQYF. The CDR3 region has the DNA TGTGCTAGTGGTTACGCGGGAGGCAAGGCAGATACGCAGTATTTT.

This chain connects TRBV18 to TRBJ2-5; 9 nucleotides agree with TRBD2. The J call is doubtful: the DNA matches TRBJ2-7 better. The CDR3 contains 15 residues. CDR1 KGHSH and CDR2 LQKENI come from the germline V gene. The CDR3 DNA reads TGTGCCAGCTCACCTCGGACTAGCGCATCCTACGAGCAGTACTTC. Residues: CASSPRTSASYEQYF.

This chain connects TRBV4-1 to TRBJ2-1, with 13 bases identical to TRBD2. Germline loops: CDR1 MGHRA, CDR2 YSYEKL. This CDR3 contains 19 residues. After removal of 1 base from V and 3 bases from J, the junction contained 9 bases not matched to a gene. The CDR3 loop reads CASSQGTKGTSGIYNEQFF. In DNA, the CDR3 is TGCGCCAGCAGCCAAGGGACGAAGGGGACTAGCGGGATCTACAATGAGCAGTTCTTC.

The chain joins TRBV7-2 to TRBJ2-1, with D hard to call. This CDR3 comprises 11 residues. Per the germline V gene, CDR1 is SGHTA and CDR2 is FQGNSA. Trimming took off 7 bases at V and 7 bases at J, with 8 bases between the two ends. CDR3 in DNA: TGTGCCAGCACCGCAGTGAATGAGCAGTTCTTC. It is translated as CASTAVNEQFF.

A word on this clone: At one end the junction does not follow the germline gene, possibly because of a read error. CDR3 in amino acids: CASSRLQTGKGETQYF. CDR3 nucleotide sequence: TGTGCTAGCAGCCGTCTTCAAACAGGGAAAGGAGAGACCCAGTACTTC. This chain joins TRBV7-7 and TRBJ2-5; D might be TRBD1 (6 bases). Germline assignment: CDR1 SSHAT and CDR2 FNYEAQ (reference sequence). The CDR3 length is 16 residues.

CDR3 protein: CASSGGGGPDTQYF. The CDR3 DNA reads TGTGCCAGCAGCGGAGGCGGGGGGCCAGATACGCAGTATTTT. The chain employs TRBV5-6 and TRBJ2-3; 8 positions match TRBD2. Germline loops: CDR1 SGHDT, CDR2 YYEEEE. The CDR3 is 14 residues long. With 4 bases clipped from V and 4 bases from J, the junction kept 5 bases outside the gene matches.

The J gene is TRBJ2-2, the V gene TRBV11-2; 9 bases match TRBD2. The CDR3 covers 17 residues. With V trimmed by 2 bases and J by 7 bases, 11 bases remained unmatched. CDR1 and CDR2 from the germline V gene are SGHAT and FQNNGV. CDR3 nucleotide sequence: TGTGCCAGCAGCTTAATAGCGGGAGATTGGGTTGGCGGGGAGCTGTTTTTT. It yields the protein CASSLIAGDWVGGELFF.

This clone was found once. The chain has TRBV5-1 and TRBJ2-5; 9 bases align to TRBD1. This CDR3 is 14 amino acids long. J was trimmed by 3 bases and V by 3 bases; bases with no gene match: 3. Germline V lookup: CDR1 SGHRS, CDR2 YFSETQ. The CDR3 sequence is CASSYRQGEETQYF. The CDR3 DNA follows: TGCGCCAGCAGCTACCGACAGGGGGAAGAGACCCAGTACTTC.

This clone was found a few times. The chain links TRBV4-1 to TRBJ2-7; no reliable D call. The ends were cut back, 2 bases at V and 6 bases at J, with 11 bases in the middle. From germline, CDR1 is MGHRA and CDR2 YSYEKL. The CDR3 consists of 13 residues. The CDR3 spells CASSQRANGEQYF. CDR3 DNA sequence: TGCGCCAGCAGCCAACGCGCCAATGGCGAGCAGTACTTC.

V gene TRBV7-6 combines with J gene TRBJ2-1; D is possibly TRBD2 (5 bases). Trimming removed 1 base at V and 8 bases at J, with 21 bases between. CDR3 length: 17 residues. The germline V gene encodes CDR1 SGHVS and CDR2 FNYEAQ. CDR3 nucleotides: TGTGCCAGCAGCTTAGTTCGGGGTTTAAGGAGTGGCGATGAGCAGTTCTTC. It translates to CASSLVRGLRSGDEQFF.

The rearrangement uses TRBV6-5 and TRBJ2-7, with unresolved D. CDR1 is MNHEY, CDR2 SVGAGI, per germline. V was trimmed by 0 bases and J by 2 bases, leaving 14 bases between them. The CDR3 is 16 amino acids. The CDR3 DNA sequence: TGTGCCAGCAGTTACTCGAACCCAGGTAATCCCTACGAGCAGTACTTC. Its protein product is CASSYSNPGNPYEQYF.